This entry lists 8 T cell receptor beta chains sequenced from one sample in a study of early T cells in non-severe SARS-CoV-2 infection. TCRdb ran MiXCR on the 5' RACE reads and lists one entry per CDR3 protein. The data contain tens of thousands of distinct CDR3 sequences, roughly 5.1% of them singletons. Material for sequencing was whole blood. The receptors shown here come from an adult who was a healthcare worker with PCR-confirmed SARS-CoV-2 infection or an uninfected control (not recorded which).

The genes are TRBV9 and TRBJ1-2; no clear D. Germline V lookup: CDR1 SGDLS, CDR2 YYNGEE. There are 14 residues in the CDR3. Trimming took 4 bases from V and 4 from J, leaving 14 bases between them. The CDR3 loop is CASSPSGEPYGYTF. Written as DNA, the CDR3 is TGTGCCAGCAGCCCAAGCGGGGAACCCTATGGCTACACCTTC.

Comment on this clonotype: This sequence may be a read error, since a much larger clone differs from it by one base. V and J are TRBV11-2 and TRBJ2-1; D is tentatively TRBD1 or TRBD2 (6 bases each). Trimming removed 6 bases from V and 10 bases from J, with 13 bases in between. Germline CDR1 SGHAT, CDR2 FQNNGV. The CDR3 length is 12 residues. The CDR3 region is CASRFWGAEQFF. CDR3 coding DNA: TGTGCCAGCAGGTTCTGGGGGGCAGAGCAGTTCTTC.

In its sample, this clonotype ranks as medium-sized. This chain uses TRBV14 with TRBJ2-7; the D is unclear. There are 14 residues in the CDR3. CDR1 is SGHDN and CDR2 is FVKESK in the germline V gene. Between the trimmed V and J ends, which lost 4 bases and 1 base, there was a span of 11 bases. CDR3: CASSLSSFSYEQYF. The CDR3 DNA sequence: TGTGCCAGCAGCCTGAGTAGCTTTTCCTACGAGCAGTACTTC.

The chain is built from TRBV7-9 and TRBJ1-1; 7 nucleotides agree with TRBD1. Germline V gene data show CDR1 as SEHNR and CDR2 as FQNEAQ (reference sequence). The junction had 7 bases not matched to a gene; V was cut back by 5 bases and J by 1 base. This CDR3 has 15 residues. The CDR3 bases are TGTGCCAGCAGCCAAACAGGGACAGCGAACACTGAAGCTTTCTTT. Translating it yields CASSQTGTANTEAFF.

Regarding this clonotype: A clone one base away is much larger, so this may be a read error. The V and J genes are TRBV29-1 and TRBJ2-2; D possibly corresponds to TRBD2 (6 bases). The CDR3 runs 12 residues. In germline, CDR1 is SQVTM, CDR2 ANQGSEA. DNA of the CDR3: TGCAGTGCCAGGAGGGGAATCGGGGAGCTGATTTTT. Its protein product is CSARRGIGELIF.

The chain employs TRBV20-1 and TRBJ2-4, with TRBD2 matching over 9 bases. J lost 0 bases, V lost 4 bases, and 10 bases had no gene match. Per germline, CDR1 DFQATT and CDR2 SNEGSKA (reference sequence). The CDR3 has 17 residues. CDR3 protein: CSATSSGVGLAKNIQYF. The CDR3 coding sequence is TGCAGTGCTACCTCTAGCGGGGTGGGGCTAGCCAAAAACATTCAGTACTTC.

The chain uses TRBV25-1 and TRBJ2-1; 11 nucleotides agree with TRBD2. CDR3 length: 17 amino acids. With 3 bases clipped from V and 2 bases from J, the junction kept 6 bases outside the gene matches. Per the germline V gene, CDR1 is MGHDK and CDR2 is SYGVNS. The CDR3 nucleotides are TGTGCCAGCAGTGACGGGGCGGGACTAGCGGCCTACAATGAGCAGTTCTTC. Protein: CASSDGAGLAAYNEQFF.

This clonotype was observed many times. The rearrangement uses TRBV5-1 and TRBJ1-6; D unclear. CDR3 length: 16 amino acids. Germline V lookup: CDR1 SGHRS, CDR2 YFSETQ. The V and J ends lost 2 bases and 0 bases respectively, with 9 bases between them. The DNA for the CDR3 is TGCGCCAGCAGCTTCCAGGTCCTCTCCTATAATTCACCCCTCCACTTT. Translation gives CASSFQVLSYNSPLHF.